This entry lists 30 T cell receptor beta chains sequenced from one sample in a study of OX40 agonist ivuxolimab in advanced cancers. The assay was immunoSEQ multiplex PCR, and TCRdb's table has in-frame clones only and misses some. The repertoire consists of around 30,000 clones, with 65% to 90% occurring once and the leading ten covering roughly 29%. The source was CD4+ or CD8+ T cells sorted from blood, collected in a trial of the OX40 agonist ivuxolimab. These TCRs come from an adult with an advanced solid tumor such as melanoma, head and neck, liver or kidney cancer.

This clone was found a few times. The CDR3 bases are TGTGCCAGCAGGGGGGGACAGCAAAACAATGAGCAGTTCTTC. As protein: CASRGGQQNNEQFF. The J gene is TRBJ2-1, the V gene TRBV6-6, with D perhaps matching TRBD1 (7 bases). The ends were cut back, 6 bases at V and 5 bases at J, with 14 bases in the middle. Germline CDR1 and CDR2: MNHNY and SVGAGI (reference sequence). This CDR3 has 14 amino acids.

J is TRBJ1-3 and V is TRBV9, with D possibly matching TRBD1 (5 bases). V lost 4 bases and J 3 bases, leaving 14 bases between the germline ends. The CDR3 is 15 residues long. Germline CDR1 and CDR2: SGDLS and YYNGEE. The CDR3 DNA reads TGTGCCAGCAGCACCCGGACGGGGCATGGAAACACCATATATTTT. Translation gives CASSTRTGHGNTIYF.

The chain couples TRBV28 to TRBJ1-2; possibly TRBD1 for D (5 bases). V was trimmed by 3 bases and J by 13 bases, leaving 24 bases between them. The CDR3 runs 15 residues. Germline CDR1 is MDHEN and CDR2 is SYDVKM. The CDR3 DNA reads TGTGCCAGCAGTTTGACGGGGACGGGGGTGACCTGGGGCACCTTC. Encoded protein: CASSLTGTGVTWGTF.

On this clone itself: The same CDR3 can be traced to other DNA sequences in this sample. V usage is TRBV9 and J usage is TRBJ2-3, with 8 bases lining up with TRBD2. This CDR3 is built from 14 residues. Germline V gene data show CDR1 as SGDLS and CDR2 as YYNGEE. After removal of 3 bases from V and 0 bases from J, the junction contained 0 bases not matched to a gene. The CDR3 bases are TGTGCCAGCAGCGCTAGCGGGAGCACAGATACGCAGTATTTT. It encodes CASSASGSTDTQYF. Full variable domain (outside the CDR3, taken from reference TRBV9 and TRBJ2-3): DSGVTQTPKHLITATGQRVTLRCSPRSGDLSVYWYQQSLDQGLQFLIQYYNGEERAKGNILERFSAQQFPDLHSELNLSSLELGDSALYFCASSASGSTDTQYFGPGTRLTVL.

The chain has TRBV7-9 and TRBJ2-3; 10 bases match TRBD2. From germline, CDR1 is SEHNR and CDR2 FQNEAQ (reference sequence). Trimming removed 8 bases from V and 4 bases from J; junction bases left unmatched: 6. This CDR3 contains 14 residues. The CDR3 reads CASLGLAGADTQYF. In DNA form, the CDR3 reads TGTGCCAGCTTGGGGCTAGCGGGAGCAGATACGCAGTATTTT.

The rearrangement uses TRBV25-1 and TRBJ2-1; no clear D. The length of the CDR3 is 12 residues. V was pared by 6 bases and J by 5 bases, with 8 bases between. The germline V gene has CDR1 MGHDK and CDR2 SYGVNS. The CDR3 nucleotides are TGTGCCAGCAGCGCGGTGAACAATGAGCAGTTCTTC. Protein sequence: CASSAVNNEQFF.

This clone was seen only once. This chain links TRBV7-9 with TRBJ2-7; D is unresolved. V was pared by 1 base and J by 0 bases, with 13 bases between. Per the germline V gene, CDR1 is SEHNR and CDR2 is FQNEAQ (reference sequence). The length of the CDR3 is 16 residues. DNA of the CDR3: TGTGCCAGCAGCTTAGGAGACACCTTACCCTCCTACGAGCAGTACTTC. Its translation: CASSLGDTLPSYEQYF.

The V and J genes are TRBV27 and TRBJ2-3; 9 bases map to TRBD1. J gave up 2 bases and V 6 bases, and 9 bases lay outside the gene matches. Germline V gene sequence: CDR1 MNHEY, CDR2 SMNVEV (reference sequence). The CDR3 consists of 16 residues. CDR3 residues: CASRKHGDRDTDTQYF. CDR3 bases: TGTGCCAGCAGGAAGCATGGGGACAGGGACACAGATACGCAGTATTTT.

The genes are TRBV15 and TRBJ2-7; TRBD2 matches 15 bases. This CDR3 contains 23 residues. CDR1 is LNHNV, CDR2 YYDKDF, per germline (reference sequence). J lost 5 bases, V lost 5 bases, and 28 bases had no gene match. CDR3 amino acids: CATSASGTGDSLGLAGGPDEQYF. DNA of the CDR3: TGTGCCACCAGCGCCTCCGGGACAGGGGACTCTCTCGGACTAGCGGGAGGGCCCGACGAGCAGTACTTC. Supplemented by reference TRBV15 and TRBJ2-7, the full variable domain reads DAMVIQNPRYQVTQFGKPVTLSCSQTLNHNVMYWYQQKSSQAPKLLFHYYDKDFNNEADTPDNFQSRRPNTSFCFLDIRSPGLGDTAMYLCATSASGTGDSLGLAGGPDEQYFGPGTRLTVT.

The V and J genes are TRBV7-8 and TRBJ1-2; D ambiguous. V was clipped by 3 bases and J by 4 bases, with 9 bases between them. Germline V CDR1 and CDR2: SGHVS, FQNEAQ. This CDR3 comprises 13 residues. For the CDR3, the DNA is TGTGCCAGCAGCTTCCAACCTCTCTATGGCTACACCTTC. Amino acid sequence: CASSFQPLYGYTF.

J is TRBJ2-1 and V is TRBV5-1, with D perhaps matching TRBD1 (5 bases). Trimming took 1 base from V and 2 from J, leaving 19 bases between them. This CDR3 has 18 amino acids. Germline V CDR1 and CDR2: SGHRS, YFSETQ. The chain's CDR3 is CASSLPPMTAGAYNEQFF. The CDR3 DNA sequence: TGCGCCAGCAGCTTGCCTCCTATGACAGCCGGCGCCTACAATGAGCAGTTCTTC.

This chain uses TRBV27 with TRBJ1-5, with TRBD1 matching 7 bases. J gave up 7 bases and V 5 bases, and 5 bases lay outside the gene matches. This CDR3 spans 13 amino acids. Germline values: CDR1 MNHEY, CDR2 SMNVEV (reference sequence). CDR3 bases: TGTGCCAGCAGTCTACAGGGGTCCCAGCCCCAGCATTTT. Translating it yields CASSLQGSQPQHF.

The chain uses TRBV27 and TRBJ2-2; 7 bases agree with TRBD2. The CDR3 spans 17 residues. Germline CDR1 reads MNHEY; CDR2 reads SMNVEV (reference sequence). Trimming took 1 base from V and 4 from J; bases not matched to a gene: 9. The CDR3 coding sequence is TGTGCCAGCAGTTTATATTCGCTAGCGGACTTCACCGGGGAGCTGTTTTTT. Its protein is CASSLYSLADFTGELFF.

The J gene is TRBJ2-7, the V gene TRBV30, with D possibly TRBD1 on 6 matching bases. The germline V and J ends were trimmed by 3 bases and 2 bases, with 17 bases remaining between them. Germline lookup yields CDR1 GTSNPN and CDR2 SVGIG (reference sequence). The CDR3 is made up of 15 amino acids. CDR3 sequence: CAWRDPGAGAYEQYF. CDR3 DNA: TGTGCCTGGAGAGACCCCGGGGCAGGGGCCTACGAGCAGTACTTC.

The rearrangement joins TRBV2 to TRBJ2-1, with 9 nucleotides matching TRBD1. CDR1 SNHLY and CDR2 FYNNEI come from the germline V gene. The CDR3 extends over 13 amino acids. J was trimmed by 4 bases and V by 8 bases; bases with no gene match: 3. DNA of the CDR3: TGTGCCAGCCGGGACAGGGTATACAATGAGCAGTTCTTC. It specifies CASRDRVYNEQFF. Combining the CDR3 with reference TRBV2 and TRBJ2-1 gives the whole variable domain EPEVTQTPSHQVTQMGQEVILRCVPISNHLYFYWYRQILGQKVEFLVSFYNNEISEKSEIFDDQFSVERPDGSNFTLKIRSTKLEDSAMYFCASRDRVYNEQFFGPGTRLTVL.

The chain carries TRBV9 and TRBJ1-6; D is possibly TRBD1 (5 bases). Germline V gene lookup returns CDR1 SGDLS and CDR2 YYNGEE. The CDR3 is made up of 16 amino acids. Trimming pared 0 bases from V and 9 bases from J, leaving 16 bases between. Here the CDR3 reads CASSVAGWGGRSPLHF. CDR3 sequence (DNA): TGTGCCAGCAGCGTAGCCGGCTGGGGGGGACGTTCACCCCTCCACTTT.

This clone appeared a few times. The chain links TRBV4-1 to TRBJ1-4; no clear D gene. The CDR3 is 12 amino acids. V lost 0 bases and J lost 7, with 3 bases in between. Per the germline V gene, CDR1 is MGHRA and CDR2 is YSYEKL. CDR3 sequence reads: CASSQDPEKLFF. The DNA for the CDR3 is TGCGCCAGCAGCCAAGACCCTGAAAAACTGTTTTTT.

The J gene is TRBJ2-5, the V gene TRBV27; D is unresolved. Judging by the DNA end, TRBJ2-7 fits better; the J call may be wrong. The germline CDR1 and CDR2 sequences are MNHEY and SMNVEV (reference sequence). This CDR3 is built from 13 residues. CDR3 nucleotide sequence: TGTGCCAGCAGTTTATCGAATCTATCCGAGCAGTACTTC. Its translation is CASSLSNLSEQYF.

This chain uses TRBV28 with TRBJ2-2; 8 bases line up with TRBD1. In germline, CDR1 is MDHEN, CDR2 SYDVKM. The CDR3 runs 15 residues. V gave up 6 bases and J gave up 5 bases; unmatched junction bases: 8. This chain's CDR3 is CASSRWTGKTGELFF. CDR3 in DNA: TGTGCCAGCAGCCGATGGACAGGGAAGACCGGGGAGCTGTTTTTT.

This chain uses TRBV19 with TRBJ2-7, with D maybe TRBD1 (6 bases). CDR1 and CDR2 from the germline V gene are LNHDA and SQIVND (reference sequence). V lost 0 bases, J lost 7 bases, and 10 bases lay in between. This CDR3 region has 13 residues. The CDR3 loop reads CASSIDSGTEQYF. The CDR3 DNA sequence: TGTGCCAGTAGTATAGATTCAGGGACAGAGCAGTACTTC. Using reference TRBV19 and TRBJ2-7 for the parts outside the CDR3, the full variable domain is DGGITQSPKYLFRKEGQNVTLSCEQNLNHDAMYWYRQDPGQGLRLIYYSQIVNDFQKGDIAEGYSVSREKKESFPLTVTSAQKNPTAFYLCASSIDSGTEQYFGPGTRLTVT.

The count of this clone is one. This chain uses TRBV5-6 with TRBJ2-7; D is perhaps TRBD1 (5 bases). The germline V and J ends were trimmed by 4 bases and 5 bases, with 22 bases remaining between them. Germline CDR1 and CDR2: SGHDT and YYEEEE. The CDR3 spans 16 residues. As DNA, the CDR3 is TGTGCCAGCAGCCTGGGCTACGGACATCACGGCGACGAGCAGTACTTC. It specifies CASSLGYGHHGDEQYF. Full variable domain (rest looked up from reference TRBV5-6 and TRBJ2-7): DAGVTQSPTHLIKTRGQQVTLRCSPKSGHDTVSWYQQALGQGPQFIFQYYEEEERQRGNFPDRFSGHQFPNYSSELNVNALLLGDSALYLCASSLGYGHHGDEQYFGPGTRLTVT.

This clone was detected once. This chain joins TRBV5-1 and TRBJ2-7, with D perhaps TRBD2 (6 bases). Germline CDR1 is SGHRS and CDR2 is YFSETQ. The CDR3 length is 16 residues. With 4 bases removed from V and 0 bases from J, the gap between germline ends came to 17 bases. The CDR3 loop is CASSQPRDSSSYEQYF. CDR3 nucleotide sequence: TGCGCCAGCAGCCAACCCCGGGACTCAAGCTCCTACGAGCAGTACTTC.

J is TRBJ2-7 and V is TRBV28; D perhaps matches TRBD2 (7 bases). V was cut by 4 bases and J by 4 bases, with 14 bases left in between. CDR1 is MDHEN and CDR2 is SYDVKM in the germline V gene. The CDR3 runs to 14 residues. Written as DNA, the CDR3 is TGTGCCAGCAGTTCTGGGGGAGGGGGATACGAGCAGTACTTC. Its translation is CASSSGGGGYEQYF. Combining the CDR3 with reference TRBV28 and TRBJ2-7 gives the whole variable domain DVKVTQSSRYLVKRTGEKVFLECVQDMDHENMFWYRQDPGLGLRLIYFSYDVKMKEKGDIPEGYSVSREKKERFSLILESASTNQTSMYLCASSSGGGGYEQYFGPGTRLTVT.

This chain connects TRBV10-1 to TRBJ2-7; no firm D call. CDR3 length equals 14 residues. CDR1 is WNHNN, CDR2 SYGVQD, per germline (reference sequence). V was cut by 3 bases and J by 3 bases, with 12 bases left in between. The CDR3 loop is CASSDKVGGYEQYF. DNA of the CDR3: TGCGCCAGCAGTGATAAGGTTGGCGGCTACGAGCAGTACTTC.

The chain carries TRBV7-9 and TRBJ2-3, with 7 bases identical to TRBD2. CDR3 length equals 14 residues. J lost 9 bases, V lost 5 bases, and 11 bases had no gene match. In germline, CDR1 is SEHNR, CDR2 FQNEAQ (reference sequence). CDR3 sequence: CASSGGVDSITQYF. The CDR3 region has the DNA TGTGCCAGCAGCGGGGGGGTAGACAGCATAACGCAGTATTTT.

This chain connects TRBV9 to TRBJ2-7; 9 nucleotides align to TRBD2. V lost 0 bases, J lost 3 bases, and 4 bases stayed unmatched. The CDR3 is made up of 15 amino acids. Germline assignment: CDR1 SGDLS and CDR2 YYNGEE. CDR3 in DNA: TGTGCCAGCAGCGTAGGAGCGGGAGGAGACTACGAGCAGTACTTC. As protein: CASSVGAGGDYEQYF. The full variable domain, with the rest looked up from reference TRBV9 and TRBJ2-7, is DSGVTQTPKHLITATGQRVTLRCSPRSGDLSVYWYQQSLDQGLQFLIQYYNGEERAKGNILERFSAQQFPDLHSELNLSSLELGDSALYFCASSVGAGGDYEQYFGPGTRLTVT.

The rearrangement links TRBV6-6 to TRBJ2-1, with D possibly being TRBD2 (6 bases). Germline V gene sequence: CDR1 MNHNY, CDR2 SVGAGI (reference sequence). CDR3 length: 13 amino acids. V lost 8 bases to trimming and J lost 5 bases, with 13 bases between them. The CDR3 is CASRGTENNEQFF. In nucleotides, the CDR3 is TGTGCCAGCCGGGGGACGGAGAACAATGAGCAGTTCTTC.

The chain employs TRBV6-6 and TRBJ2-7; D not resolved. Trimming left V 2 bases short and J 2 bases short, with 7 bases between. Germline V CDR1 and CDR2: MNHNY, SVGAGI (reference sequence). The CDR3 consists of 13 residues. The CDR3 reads CASSYVRAYEQYF. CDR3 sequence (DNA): TGTGCCAGCAGTTACGTACGGGCCTACGAGCAGTACTTC.

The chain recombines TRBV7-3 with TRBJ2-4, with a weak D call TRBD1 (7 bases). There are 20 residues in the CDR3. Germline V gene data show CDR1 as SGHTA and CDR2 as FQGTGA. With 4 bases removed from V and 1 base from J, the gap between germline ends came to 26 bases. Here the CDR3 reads CASSSPEGRGNRWAKNIQYF. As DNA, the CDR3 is TGTGCCAGCAGCTCCCCGGAGGGCAGGGGGAACCGTTGGGCCAAAAACATTCAGTACTTC.

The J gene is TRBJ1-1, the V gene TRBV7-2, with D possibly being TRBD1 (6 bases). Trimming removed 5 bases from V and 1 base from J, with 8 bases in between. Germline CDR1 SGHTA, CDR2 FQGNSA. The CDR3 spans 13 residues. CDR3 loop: CASSPRGNTEAFF. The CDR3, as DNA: TGTGCCAGCAGCCCCAGGGGGAACACTGAAGCTTTCTTT.